Detailed here is one TCR beta chain. Its antigen is undetermined. Generated by immunoSEQ multiplex PCR, the TCRdb table keeps only in-frame clones and is missing some. Of tens of thousands of clones in the sample, about 80% were seen once. The data originate from a study of PD-L1 blockade in urothelial cancer. Across the whole study: Patients' prior chemotherapy regimens numbered 0 to 3. Blood analysis took place 3 weeks (second dose) and 6 weeks after treatment start. Regarding the study as a whole: More expansion of tumor-associated blood clones, seen at 3 weeks, marked durable-benefit patients.

The CDR3 length is 15 residues. In germline, CDR1 is MDHEN, CDR2 SYDVKM. V was shortened by 5 bases and J by 4 bases, with 17 bases between the two germline ends. The specimen comprised PBMCs, sampled around atezolizumab (anti-PD-L1) treatment. The receptor was derived from a man between 65 and 80 years old with urothelial cancer. The V gene is TRBV28, the J gene TRBJ1-1; the D gene is possibly TRBD1 (6 bases). This CDR3 is CASSEGGARGTEAFF. The CDR3 bases are TGTGCCAGCAGTGAAGGGGGGGCGCGGGGCACTGAAGCTTTCTTT.